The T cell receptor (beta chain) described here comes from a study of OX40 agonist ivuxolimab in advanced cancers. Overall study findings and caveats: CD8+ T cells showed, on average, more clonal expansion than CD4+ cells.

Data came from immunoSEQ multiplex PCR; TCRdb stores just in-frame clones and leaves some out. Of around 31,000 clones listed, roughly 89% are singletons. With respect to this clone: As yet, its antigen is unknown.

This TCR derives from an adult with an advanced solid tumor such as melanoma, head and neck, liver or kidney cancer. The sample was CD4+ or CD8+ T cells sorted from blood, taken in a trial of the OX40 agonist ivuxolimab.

The CDR3 region is CASSPGPLNYGYTF. As DNA, the CDR3 is TGTGCCAGCAGCCCCGGCCCGCTCAACTATGGCTACACCTTC. This chain joins TRBV7-9 and TRBJ1-2; no definite D call. Germline V gene data show CDR1 as SEHNR and CDR2 as FQNEAQ (reference sequence). The CDR3 is 14 residues long. Trimming shortened V by 5 bases and J by 2 bases, and 12 bases separated the two germline ends.